One and the same sample provided the 4 T cell receptor beta chains below, sequenced in a study of regulatory T cells in long-lasting Graves disease (dated by TCRdb to about 2021). Preparation of the library involved multiplex PCR. Data came from an Illumina HiSeq 4000. CDR3 regions were amplified by Arm-PCR with iRepertoire HTBI primers to construct TCR beta libraries. TCRdb itself trimmed the public reads at Q25 with fastp, ran MiXCR and retained productive beta chains. When rows share a CDR3 protein, they turn into one entry using the most common DNA and genes. Across this sample there are 400,000 to 550,000 distinct CDR3 sequences, with around 17% seen only once. About 10% of the sample is taken by the ten largest. Read against the paper, the sample's time point label means: newly diagnosed GD, antithyroid drugs for less than 3 months. For both TCR sequencing and RNA sequencing, RNA was extracted from PBMCs using TRIzol.

This same sample was also part of a study on T cells in Graves' hyperthyroidism and ophthalmopathy.

The source was peripheral blood mononuclear cells (PBMCs), collected at new diagnosis, from a patient treated with antithyroid drugs. The receptors originated from a woman between 25 and 40 years old with Graves disease. Donor details come from another sample of the same person, matched by shared clones.

This clonotype was detected many times. The chain combines TRBV10-3 with TRBJ2-5; D uncertain. Germline V gives CDR1 ENHRY, CDR2 SYGVKD. The CDR3 length is 17 residues. V was shortened by 0 bases and J by 5 bases, with 19 bases between the two germline ends. The CDR3 loop is CAISESLEGLPSETQYF. In nucleotides, the CDR3 is TGTGCCATCAGTGAGTCATTGGAAGGGCTGCCAAGTGAGACCCAGTACTTC.

This clonotype showed up many times. The V gene is TRBV12-3 or TRBV12-4, the J gene TRBJ2-7; D not resolved. V was pared by 5 bases and J by 0 bases, with 11 bases between. CDR3 length: 14 residues. The CDR3 spells CASSPEESSYEQYF. CDR3 DNA sequence: TGTGCCAGCAGTCCTGAGGAGAGCTCCTACGAGCAGTACTTC.

This clonotype has ten or more counts. This chain uses TRBV27 with TRBJ2-5; the match to TRBD1 covers 8 bases. CDR1 and CDR2 from the germline V gene are MNHEY and SMNVEV (reference sequence). The V gene end was trimmed by 4 bases and the J gene end by 5 bases; junction bases not matched to a gene: 12. This CDR3 spans 16 amino acids. CDR3 bases: TGTGCCAGCAGTTCCAGGGGGCGAGGGGGTTGGGAGACCCAGTACTTC. Its translation: CASSSRGRGGWETQYF.

This clonotype has ten or more counts. The chain carries TRBV20-1 and TRBJ2-7; 7 bases fit TRBD1. Looked up from germline, CDR1 is DFQATT and CDR2 is SNEGSKA (reference sequence). The J segment lost 3 bases and the V segment lost 8 bases, leaving 10 bases of the junction unmatched. The CDR3 consists of 13 residues. CDR3 bases: TGCAGTCTTCGACAGGGCAATTTCTACGAGCAGTACTTC. As protein: CSLRQGNFYEQYF.